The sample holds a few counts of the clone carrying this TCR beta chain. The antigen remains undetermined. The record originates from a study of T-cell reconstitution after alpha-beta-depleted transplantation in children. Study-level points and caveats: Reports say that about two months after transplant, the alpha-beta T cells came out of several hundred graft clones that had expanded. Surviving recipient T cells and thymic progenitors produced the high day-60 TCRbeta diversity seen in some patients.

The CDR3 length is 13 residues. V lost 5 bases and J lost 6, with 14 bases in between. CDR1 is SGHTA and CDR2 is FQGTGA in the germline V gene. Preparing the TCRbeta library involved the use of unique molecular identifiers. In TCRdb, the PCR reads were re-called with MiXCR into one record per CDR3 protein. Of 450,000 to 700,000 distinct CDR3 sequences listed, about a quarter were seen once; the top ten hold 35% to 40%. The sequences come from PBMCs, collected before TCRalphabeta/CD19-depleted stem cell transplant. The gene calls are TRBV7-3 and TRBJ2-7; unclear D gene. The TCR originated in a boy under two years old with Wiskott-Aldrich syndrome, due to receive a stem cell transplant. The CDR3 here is CASSVVFASEQYF. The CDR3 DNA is TGTGCCAGCAGCGTAGTTTTTGCGTCCGAGCAGTACTTC.